This record covers a single T cell receptor (beta chain). The antigen is not known. Documented treatment: about 20 received Ad26.COV2.S at low or high dose, single or two shots; five or six received placebo; per-sample allocation not given. Day 63 after the first injection of vaccine or placebo was the sampling time. Cohort 1b enrolled adults aged 18-55 years in Boston. Data came from immunoSEQ multiplex PCR; TCRdb stores just in-frame clones and leaves some out. The data hold about 390,000 clones, with 92% observed a single time. This entry belongs to a study of Ad26.COV2.S vaccination and SARS-CoV-2 variants. Study information: Donor allocation was to the COV1001 Ad26.COV2.S trial arm. Dosing was one shot or two shots 56 days apart.

This CDR3 has 16 residues. The germline gives CDR1 MGHRA, CDR2 YSYEKL. V shed 2 bases and J shed 1 base, with 13 bases lying between them. General study points: Post-vaccination spike-specific CD8+ and CD4+ T cell responses reportedly had substantial breadth.

This sequence was found in a person aged 18-60 years who received the Ad26.COV2.S COVID-19 vaccine or a placebo. The sample was peripheral blood, taken in a trial of Ad26.COV2.S vaccine versus placebo. J is TRBJ2-3 and V is TRBV4-1; D gene uncertain. In DNA form, the CDR3 reads TGCGCCAGCAGCCAATCTGGCGTTGGGGGCACAGATACGCAGTATTTT. Protein sequence: CASSQSGVGGTDTQYF.